These 30 T cell receptor beta chains were all obtained from the same sample, sequenced in a study of cytomegalovirus exposure and HLA in healthy donors (dated by TCRdb to 2016 to 2017). Library method: the immunoSEQ multiplex PCR assay. For the multiplex PCR, a mixture combining 60 forward primers for TCR Vbeta segments and 13 reverse primers for TCR Jbeta segments was used. TCRdb holds this immuneACCESS table with in-frame rearrangements only. Some clones are missing; in checked studies, unresolved V genes explain under half, and the rest has no known cause. This sample gives 110,000 to 150,000 clones in total; roughly three quarters of them show up just once. Of the sample, about 4.5% falls within the top ten clones. Source material: PBMCs. The receptors here all came from a man aged 55 to 70 in good health and CMV-seronegative.

J is TRBJ2-3 and V is TRBV10-3; D gene ambiguous. Germline values: CDR1 ENHRY, CDR2 SYGVKD. V lost 6 bases, J lost 4 bases, and 8 bases lay in between. The CDR3 has 12 amino acids. In DNA form, the CDR3 reads TGTGCCATCAGCTTAACACCAGATACGCAGTATTTT. It specifies CAISLTPDTQYF.

The V and J genes are TRBV6-1 and TRBJ2-1, with D tentatively TRBD2 (5 bases). V was pared by 0 bases and J by 8 bases, with 11 bases between. This CDR3 has 14 residues. Per germline, CDR1 MNHNS and CDR2 SASEGT. The CDR3 coding sequence is TGTGCCAGCAGTGAAGCAGCGTTGGGAGATGAGCAGTTCTTC. It translates to CASSEAALGDEQFF.

The rearrangement joins TRBV15 to TRBJ2-1; 10 bases are a match to TRBD1. Germline V gene sequence: CDR1 LNHNV, CDR2 YYDKDF (reference sequence). The CDR3 sequence is 16 residues long. V was pared by 1 base and J by 4 bases, with 4 bases of the junction left unmatched. CDR3 bases: TGTGCCACCAGCAGAGCCGGGACAGGGGCTTACAATGAGCAGTTCTTC. Translating it yields CATSRAGTGAYNEQFF.

This rearrangement joins TRBV6-1 to TRBJ1-6, with a weak D call TRBD1 (6 bases). CDR3 length: 16 amino acids. Germline V gives CDR1 MNHNS, CDR2 SASEGT. Trimming left V 7 bases short and J 10 bases short, with 23 bases between. The CDR3 region is CASNDILGALGSPLHF. CDR3 in DNA: TGTGCCAGCAATGACATTCTGGGGGCCCTGGGGTCACCCCTCCACTTT.

The J gene is TRBJ1-2, the V gene TRBV27; 7 positions match TRBD1. This CDR3 is 16 amino acids long. Unmatched junction bases numbered 11, after V lost 6 bases and J lost 1 base. Per germline, CDR1 MNHEY and CDR2 SMNVEV (reference sequence). The CDR3 protein is CASSDRARSFNYGYTF. The DNA of the CDR3 is TGTGCCAGCAGCGACAGGGCAAGATCTTTTAACTATGGCTACACCTTC.

The J gene is TRBJ2-1, the V gene TRBV28; 8 positions match TRBD2. The V segment lost 2 bases and the J segment 14 bases; nucleotides outside the gene matches: 2. The CDR3 loop spans 11 amino acids. Germline CDR1 and CDR2: MDHEN and SYDVKM. CDR3 in DNA: TGTGCCAGCAGTTTAGGCGGGGGGAAGTTCTTC. The encoded protein is CASSLGGGKFF.

Written as DNA, the CDR3 is TGCGCCAGCAGCTTGATCAGGGCCGGGGAGCTGTTTTTT. It codes for CASSLIRAGELFF. The V call is TRBV5-1, the J call TRBJ2-2; tentative D call: TRBD1 (5 bases). The germline V and J ends were trimmed by 1 base and 6 bases, with 7 bases remaining between them. This CDR3 contains 13 residues. Germline loops: CDR1 SGHRS, CDR2 YFSETQ. Full variable domain (rest looked up from reference TRBV5-1 and TRBJ2-2): KAGVTQTPRYLIKTRGQQVTLSCSPISGHRSVSWYQQTPGQGLQFLFEYFSETQRNKGNFPGRFSGRQFSNSRSEMNVSTLELGDSALYLCASSLIRAGELFFGEGSRLTVL.

The CDR3 loop is CASSRLADNEQFF. CDR3 nucleotides: TGTGCCAGCAGCCGACTAGCGGACAATGAGCAGTTCTTC. V is TRBV5-4 and J is TRBJ2-1; 9 positions agree with TRBD2. This CDR3 region has 13 residues. J lost 5 bases, V lost 4 bases, and 1 base had no gene match. The germline gives CDR1 SGHNT, CDR2 YYREEE (reference sequence).

The rearrangement uses TRBV7-2 and TRBJ1-1, with D unresolved. The germline gives CDR1 SGHTA, CDR2 FQGNSA. The CDR3 is 14 residues long. Trimming cost V 3 bases and J 1 base, with 9 bases left between them. CDR3 bases: TGTGCCAGCAGCTTGGGCTCTACGAACACTGAAGCTTTCTTT. Encoded protein: CASSLGSTNTEAFF.

The genes are TRBV6-4 and TRBJ2-1; 12 bases match TRBD2. Germline V gives CDR1 MRHNA, CDR2 SNTAGT. Trimming removed 6 bases from V and 9 bases from J; junction bases left unmatched: 9. This CDR3 region has 15 residues. The DNA for the CDR3 is TGTGCCAGCAGCTTGACTAGCGGGAGCGAAGTTGAGCAGTTCTTC. Translated, it gives CASSLTSGSEVEQFF.

Written as DNA, the CDR3 is TGCGCCAGCAGCTTGGCCTTCAGCTCCTACGAGCAGTACTTC. Its translation: CASSLAFSSYEQYF. The chain combines TRBV5-1 with TRBJ2-7; no firm D call. The CDR3 has 14 amino acids. Germline CDR1 is SGHRS and CDR2 is YFSETQ. V was pared by 0 bases and J by 0 bases, with 7 bases between.

The chain joins TRBV4-1 to TRBJ1-2, with TRBD1 matching 11 bases. V was pared by 0 bases and J by 8 bases, with 8 bases of the junction left unmatched. The CDR3 sequence is 16 residues long. Germline V gives CDR1 MGHRA, CDR2 YSYEKL. The CDR3 loop reads CASSQELRTGGGGYTF. CDR3 DNA sequence: TGCGCCAGCAGCCAAGAACTGAGGACAGGGGGCGGAGGCTACACCTTC.

The rearrangement joins TRBV9 to TRBJ1-6; no reliable D call. The CDR3 loop spans 18 amino acids. Trimming removed 0 bases at V and 10 bases at J, with 23 bases between. Germline V gene data show CDR1 as SGDLS and CDR2 as YYNGEE. The CDR3 reads CASSVGELNGVGGSPLHF. DNA for the CDR3: TGTGCCAGCAGCGTAGGGGAGCTAAACGGGGTGGGTGGATCACCCCTCCACTTT.

This clone was observed a single time. The chain has TRBV5-1 and TRBJ2-3; 9 bases are a match to TRBD2. The V gene end was trimmed by 2 bases and the J gene end by 4 bases; junction bases not matched to a gene: 8. Germline-derived CDR1 and CDR2 are SGHRS and YFSETQ. This CDR3 is built from 16 residues. In nucleotides, the CDR3 is TGCGCCAGCAGCTTCCCGGGACTAGCTGGCGCAGATACGCAGTATTTT. Translation: CASSFPGLAGADTQYF.

A few counts support this clone. This sequence joins TRBV7-3 and TRBJ1-5, with D unresolved. The CDR3 contains 13 residues. Germline loops: CDR1 SGHTA, CDR2 FQGTGA. The germline V and J ends were trimmed by 6 bases and 4 bases, with 10 bases remaining between them. CDR3 DNA: TGTGCCAGCAGGCTTAGTCCTAATCAGCCCCAGCATTTT. Residues: CASRLSPNQPQHF.

The chain couples TRBV13 to TRBJ2-7; 7 bases fit TRBD2. Trimming took 4 bases from V and 2 from J; bases not matched to a gene: 11. CDR3 size: 16 residues. CDR1 and CDR2 (germline): PRHDT, FYEKMQ (reference sequence). DNA for the CDR3: TGTGCCAGCAGCTCTACCCGCGGGAGCTACCCCTACGAGCAGTACTTC. This sequence encodes CASSSTRGSYPYEQYF.

The chain carries TRBV5-1 and TRBJ2-5; the D gene is possibly TRBD2 (5 bases). This CDR3 is 16 amino acids long. V was shortened by 5 bases and J by 3 bases, with 20 bases between the two germline ends. Germline-derived CDR1 and CDR2 are SGHRS and YFSETQ. The CDR3 reads CASSSGPFQREETQYF. The CDR3 nucleotides read TGCGCCAGCAGTTCCGGCCCCTTTCAGAGGGAAGAGACCCAGTACTTC.

This rearrangement joins TRBV4-1 to TRBJ1-3, with D possibly matching TRBD1 (5 bases). CDR1 and CDR2 (germline): MGHRA, YSYEKL. This CDR3 comprises 16 residues. V was trimmed by 0 bases and J by 4 bases, leaving 13 bases between them. DNA for the CDR3: TGCGCCAGCAGCCAAGATTCCAGGGTGCGAGGAAACACCATATATTTT. This gives the protein CASSQDSRVRGNTIYF.

V and J are TRBV6-4 and TRBJ2-1, with 11 nucleotides matching TRBD1. Germline V gene data show CDR1 as MRHNA and CDR2 as SNTAGT. The length of the CDR3 is 16 residues. The V and J ends lost 0 bases and 5 bases, in that order; junction bases with no gene match: 3. CDR3 in amino acids: CASSDSGQGAHNEQFF. The CDR3 nucleotides are TGTGCCAGCAGTGACTCTGGACAGGGGGCCCACAATGAGCAGTTCTTC.

V usage is TRBV28 and J usage is TRBJ1-1; possible D gene TRBD1, 6 bases. The germline V and J ends were trimmed by 3 bases and 10 bases, with 24 bases remaining between them. The CDR3 runs to 16 residues. In germline, CDR1 is MDHEN, CDR2 SYDVKM. The CDR3 DNA reads TGTGCCAGCAGTTTTGGGCTCACAGGGTATGGTAGGGGAGCTTTCTTT. Translation gives CASSFGLTGYGRGAFF.

The DNA for the CDR3 is TGCGCCAGCAGCTTGGCGGGACTAGCGGTACAAGAGACCCAGTACTTC. It translates to CASSLAGLAVQETQYF. The chain couples TRBV5-1 to TRBJ2-5; TRBD2 aligns across 11 bases. The junction had 3 bases not matched to a gene; V was cut back by 0 bases and J by 2 bases. This CDR3 contains 16 residues. Germline V lookup: CDR1 SGHRS, CDR2 YFSETQ.

The chain uses TRBV5-1 and TRBJ2-5, with TRBD2 matching 11 bases. Germline V gene lookup returns CDR1 SGHRS and CDR2 YFSETQ. After removal of 3 bases from V and 3 bases from J, the junction contained 4 bases not matched to a gene. CDR3 size: 15 residues. DNA of the CDR3: TGCGCCAGCAGCTCTAGACTAGCGGGGAAAGAGACCCAGTACTTC. Translation: CASSSRLAGKETQYF.

As to this clone: The same CDR3 is also encoded by other DNA sequences in this sample. This sequence joins TRBV15 and TRBJ2-1; D is possibly TRBD2 (6 bases). The CDR3 is made up of 14 amino acids. Trimming cost V 0 bases and J 5 bases, with 8 bases left between them. Germline CDR1 and CDR2: LNHNV and YYDKDF (reference sequence). CDR3 region: CATSRDGGNNEQFF. The DNA for the CDR3 is TGTGCCACCAGCAGAGATGGAGGGAACAATGAGCAGTTCTTC. Together with reference TRBV15 and TRBJ2-1, the CDR3 gives the full variable domain: DAMVIQNPRYQVTQFGKPVTLSCSQTLNHNVMYWYQQKSSQAPKLLFHYYDKDFNNEADTPDNFQSRRPNTSFCFLDIRSPGLGDTAMYLCATSRDGGNNEQFFGPGTRLTVL.

This sequence joins TRBV5-1 and TRBJ2-3, with 10 nucleotides matching TRBD2. Trimming at V came to 5 bases and at J to 1 base, leaving 10 bases not matched to a gene. This CDR3 has 17 amino acids. The germline V gene encodes CDR1 SGHRS and CDR2 YFSETQ. The CDR3 here is CASRGGLAGVGTDTQYF. The CDR3 DNA reads TGCGCCAGCAGGGGCGGCCTAGCGGGAGTGGGCACAGATACGCAGTATTTT.

In its sample, this clone was seen a few times. The gene calls are TRBV30 and TRBJ1-1, with 8 bases lining up with TRBD1. Germline V CDR1 and CDR2: GTSNPN, SVGIG (reference sequence). The CDR3 totals 13 residues. With 5 bases clipped from V and 5 bases from J, the junction kept 7 bases outside the gene matches. This CDR3 is CAWATGEGTEAFF. CDR3 in DNA: TGTGCCTGGGCGACAGGGGAGGGGACTGAAGCTTTCTTT.

Here the CDR3 reads CASSLTTLSYEQYF. As DNA, the CDR3 is TGTGCCAGCAGTTTAACTACCCTGTCCTACGAGCAGTACTTC. The V call is TRBV27, the J call TRBJ2-7; D unclear. Germline V gene sequence: CDR1 MNHEY, CDR2 SMNVEV (reference sequence). Trimming removed 2 bases at V and 1 base at J, with 9 bases between. The CDR3 has 14 amino acids.

This clone was counted a few times. The J gene is TRBJ2-4, the V gene TRBV14; perhaps TRBD2 as D (6 bases). Germline V CDR1 and CDR2: SGHDN, FVKESK. The CDR3 runs to 15 residues. With 3 bases removed from V and 0 bases from J, the gap between germline ends came to 9 bases. CDR3 amino acids: CASSHGGLAKNIQYF. The CDR3 DNA reads TGTGCCAGCAGCCACGGGGGATTAGCCAAAAACATTCAGTACTTC.

CDR3 loop: CAWTQTREGPLFF. CDR3 in DNA: TGTGCCTGGACCCAAACACGAGAGGGCCCGTTGTTTTTT. The chain combines TRBV30 with TRBJ1-4; D is undetermined. This CDR3 has 13 residues. The germline CDR1 and CDR2 sequences are GTSNPN and SVGIG (reference sequence). Trimming pared 4 bases from V and 15 bases from J, leaving 21 bases between.

This clone is a singleton in its sample. This chain connects TRBV29-1 to TRBJ1-5; possibly TRBD1 for D (6 bases). Germline V gene data show CDR1 as SQVTM and CDR2 as ANQGSEA. The CDR3 runs to 13 residues. With 7 bases removed from V and 6 bases from J, the gap between germline ends came to 16 bases. CDR3 coding DNA: TGCAGCGGCTCAACAGGGAACACTCAGCCCCAGCATTTT. It encodes CSGSTGNTQPQHF.

The J gene is TRBJ2-3, the V gene TRBV7-3, with D possibly matching TRBD2 (5 bases). The CDR3 length is 14 residues. Germline CDR1 SGHTA, CDR2 FQGTGA. V dropped 2 bases and J dropped 1 base, with 7 bases sitting between them. The CDR3 region has the DNA TGTGCCAGCAGCTTAGGGCGGGGCACAGATACGCAGTATTTT. Translating gives CASSLGRGTDTQYF.